This T cell receptor (beta chain) was captured in a study of pediatric ulcerative colitis. Study results and caveats: Ulcerative colitis patients shared more blood-rectal clones than controls.

Repertoires were generated with immunoSEQ multiplex PCR, while TCRdb's copy carries only in-frame clones and drops some. The repertoire has 54,000 or so clones, around 87% of them found once; the top ten carry about 1.5%. Germline V gives CDR1 SGHTA, CDR2 FQGTGA. CDR3 length: 15 residues. Germline trimming cut 1 base from V and 2 bases from J; bases unmatched to any gene: 4. As for this clone: Its specificity is not known.

The genes are TRBV7-3 and TRBJ1-1, with 7 positions matching TRBD1. The origin of this receptor is a boy younger than 18 who was a control in a study of pediatric ulcerative colitis. The sample was blood. The CDR3 nucleotides are TGTGCCAGCAGCTTAAAGGGGACAGAAAACACTGAAGCTTTCTTT. The encoded protein is CASSLKGTENTEAFF. The whole variable domain, remainder taken from reference TRBV7-3 and TRBJ1-1, is GAGVSQTPSNKVTEKGKYVELRCDPISGHTALYWYRQSLGQGPEFLIYFQGTGAADDSGLPNDRFFAVRPEGSVSTLKIQRTERGDSAVYLCASSLKGTENTEAFFGQGTRLTVV.